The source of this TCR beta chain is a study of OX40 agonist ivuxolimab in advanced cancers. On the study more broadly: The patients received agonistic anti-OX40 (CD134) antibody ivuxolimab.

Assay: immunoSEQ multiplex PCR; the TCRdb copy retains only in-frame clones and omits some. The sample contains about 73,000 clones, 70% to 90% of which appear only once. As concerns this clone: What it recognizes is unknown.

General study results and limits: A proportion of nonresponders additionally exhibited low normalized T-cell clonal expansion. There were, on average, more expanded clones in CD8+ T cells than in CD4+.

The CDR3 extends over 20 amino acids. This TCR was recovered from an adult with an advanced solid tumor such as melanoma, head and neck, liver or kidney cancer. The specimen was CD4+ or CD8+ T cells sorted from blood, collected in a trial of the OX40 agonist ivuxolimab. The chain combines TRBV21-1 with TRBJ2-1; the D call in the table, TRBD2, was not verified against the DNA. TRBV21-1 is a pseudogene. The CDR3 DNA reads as TGTGCCAGCAGCAAAGCGGTCGGACTAGCGGGATCGGTACTACAAAATGAGCAGTTCTTC. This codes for CASSKAVGLAGSVLQNEQFF.